The 8 T cell receptor beta chains reported below all come from one sample, sequenced in a study of blood T cell repertoires in COVID-19. Method: immunoSEQ multiplex PCR; TCRdb's copy keeps in-frame clones and lacks some. This table has around 420,000 clones, around 90% appearing once. The sample consisted of PBMCs or T cells enriched from blood (not recorded which). These receptors all come from a woman between 35 and 50 years old with acute COVID-19.

Note on this clone: Other DNA sequences in this specimen translate into the identical CDR3. CDR3 amino acids: CASSPGQGYNEQFF. In DNA form, the CDR3 reads TGTGCCAGCAGCCCGGGACAGGGGTACAATGAGCAGTTCTTC. The V gene is TRBV5-4, the J gene TRBJ2-1; TRBD1 matches 10 bases. Germline V CDR1 and CDR2: SGHNT, YYREEE (reference sequence). The CDR3 totals 14 residues. J gave up 4 bases and V 4 bases, and 2 bases lay outside the gene matches.

The chain uses TRBV3-1 (or the pseudogene TRBV3-2) and TRBJ1-2; TRBD1 agrees at 9 bases. Germline trimming cut 1 base from V and 6 bases from J; bases unmatched to any gene: 3. This CDR3 comprises 14 residues. Germline V gives CDR1 LGHDT, CDR2 YNNKEL (reference sequence). This chain's CDR3 is CASSQGGQGNGYTF. CDR3 coding DNA: TGTGCCAGCAGCCAAGGAGGACAGGGGAATGGCTACACCTTC.

The sample holds one count of this clone. V is TRBV5-1 and J is TRBJ2-2; TRBD2 matches at 10 bases. The germline V gene encodes CDR1 SGHRS and CDR2 YFSETQ. There are 15 residues in the CDR3. V trimming: 3 bases; J trimming: 7 bases; junction bases outside the gene matches: 6. The CDR3: CASSWLAGADGELFF. The CDR3 DNA sequence: TGCGCCAGCAGCTGGCTAGCGGGGGCCGACGGGGAGCTGTTTTTT.

The chain employs TRBV7-2 and TRBJ2-5, with D perhaps matching TRBD2 (5 bases). Germline-derived CDR1 and CDR2 are SGHTA and FQGNSA. The germline V and J ends were trimmed by 2 bases and 5 bases, with 15 bases remaining between them. The CDR3 loop spans 15 amino acids. DNA for the CDR3: TGTGCCAGCAGCTTATCTGGCCTATCGGGGGAGACCCAGTACTTC. The encoded protein is CASSLSGLSGETQYF.

The chain employs TRBV5-1 and TRBJ1-2; D might be TRBD1 (6 bases). Germline V gives CDR1 SGHRS, CDR2 YFSETQ. The CDR3 loop spans 15 amino acids. V was clipped by 0 bases and J by 4 bases, with 13 bases between them. The CDR3 nucleotides are TGCGCCAGCAGCTTGGTATCAGGGGTTGGCTATGGCTACACCTTC. Protein sequence: CASSLVSGVGYGYTF.

This chain joins TRBV30 and TRBJ1-1; possibly TRBD1 for D (5 bases). The germline V gene encodes CDR1 GTSNPN and CDR2 SVGIG (reference sequence). The V end lost 7 bases, the J end lost 1 base, and 13 bases lay between the germline ends. The CDR3 is 13 amino acids. The CDR3 sequence: CAFLVGGNTEAFF. DNA of the CDR3: TGTGCCTTTCTTGTGGGGGGGAACACTGAAGCTTTCTTT. Complete variable domain (other parts from reference TRBV30 and TRBJ1-1): SQTIHQWPATLVQPVGSPLSLECTVEGTSNPNLYWYRQAAGRGLQLLFYSVGIGQISSEVPQNLSASRPQDRQFILSSKKLLLSDSGFYLCAFLVGGNTEAFFGQGTRLTVV.

The gene calls are TRBV2 and TRBJ2-1, with TRBD2 identical over 14 bases. V lost 3 bases and J lost 7; bases outside the gene matches: 11. The CDR3 is made up of 18 amino acids. Per the germline V gene, CDR1 is SNHLY and CDR2 is FYNNEI. CDR3 residues: CASSERLAGGPGVNEQFF. For the CDR3, the DNA is TGTGCCAGCAGTGAGCGACTAGCGGGGGGGCCGGGTGTTAATGAGCAGTTCTTC. Complete variable domain (other parts from reference TRBV2 and TRBJ2-1): EPEVTQTPSHQVTQMGQEVILRCVPISNHLYFYWYRQILGQKVEFLVSFYNNEISEKSEIFDDQFSVERPDGSNFTLKIRSTKLEDSAMYFCASSERLAGGPGVNEQFFGPGTRLTVL.

The V gene is TRBV11-2, the J gene TRBJ1-1; TRBD1 matches 8 bases. The length of the CDR3 is 15 residues. The J segment lost 4 bases and the V segment lost 3 bases, leaving 7 bases of the junction unmatched. Germline V gene data show CDR1 as SGHAT and CDR2 as FQNNGV. The CDR3 sequence: CASSFQTGVSTEAFF. CDR3 bases: TGTGCCAGCAGCTTCCAGACAGGGGTAAGCACTGAAGCTTTCTTT.